This entry describes one T cell receptor (beta chain). Its antigen is undetermined. J lost 5 bases, V lost 5 bases, and 11 bases had no gene match. The CDR3 extends over 18 amino acids. Per germline, CDR1 SEHNR and CDR2 FQNEAQ (reference sequence). Previously described methods and listed TCR primers were employed for the bulk TCR libraries. Each CDR3 protein is one row after TCRdb ran MiXCR on the PCR reads. The sample includes about 510,000 distinct CDR3 sequences, 25% of them seen just once. The data were obtained in a study of molecular identifiers for immune sequencing clone quantification. Findings and limits, study-wide: Single-cell amounts of spiked Jurkat TCR RNA were reportedly detectable among over 750,000 naive cells. Effector cells had over 99% of their molecules in clones above 20 RNA copies, while naive cells had under 1%.

The sorting of naive CD8 T cells used the CD8+CD4-CCR7+CD45RA+ phenotype. The sequenced material came from naive CD8+ T cells from blood, with Jurkat cell RNA spiked in. Sample subset: FACS-sorted CD8+CD4-CCR7+CD45RA+ naive T cells. The rearrangement links TRBV7-9 to TRBJ2-3, with 15 nucleotides matching TRBD2. The receptor was derived from a human donor in good health. Some libraries in this study had Jurkat cell RNA spiked in. The CDR3 sequence is CASSPPRTSGGAGDTQYF. DNA of the CDR3: TGTGCCAGCAGCCCGCCCCGGACTAGCGGGGGGGCCGGAGATACGCAGTATTTT.